This T cell receptor beta chain was documented in a study of resident and recirculating memory T cells in vitiligo. Study-wide results and caveats: No single dominant TCR clone appeared; lesion clonality varied.

Looked up from germline, CDR1 is SGHNT and CDR2 is YYREEE (reference sequence). The V and J ends lost 1 base and 2 bases, in that order; junction bases with no gene match: 4. The CDR3 contains 17 residues. Generated by immunoSEQ multiplex PCR, the TCRdb table keeps only in-frame clones and is missing some. In the table there are 60,000 to 80,000 clones, 90% to 95% of which are singletons. As for this clone: Its antigen remains unidentified.

The sample comprised blood. The receptor comes from a male donor with vitiligo. V gene TRBV5-4 combines with J gene TRBJ2-3; 13 bases are shared with TRBD2. The CDR3 sequence is CASSLPGLAGTTDTQYF. In DNA, the CDR3 is TGTGCCAGCAGCTTGCCGGGACTAGCGGGGACCACAGATACGCAGTATTTT. The full variable domain, in which reference TRBV5-4 and TRBJ2-3 provide the parts outside the CDR3, is ETGVTQSPTHLIKTRGQQVTLRCSSQSGHNTVSWYQQALGQGPQFIFQYYREEENGRGNFPPRFSGLQFPNYSSELNVNALELDDSALYLCASSLPGLAGTTDTQYFGPGTRLTVL.